Presented here are 4 T cell receptor beta chains from one specimen sequenced in a study of CD8 T cells in ankylosing spondylitis. TCRdb ran MiXCR on the 5' RACE reads and lists one entry per CDR3 protein. The top ten hold around 4.7% of the sample, which has around 180,000 distinct CDR3 sequences, about 18% seen once. Source material: blood, either unsorted or a sorted T cell fraction (not recorded which). The receptor source for this set is a male donor aged 5-29 years with ankylosing spondylitis or in good health (not recorded which).

This clonotype was seen repeatedly, ten times or more. This chain joins TRBV27 and TRBJ1-5; 8 nucleotides align to TRBD1. Per the germline V gene, CDR1 is MNHEY and CDR2 is SMNVEV (reference sequence). V lost 5 bases and J lost 2; bases outside the gene matches: 8. The CDR3 is 16 amino acids. The DNA for the CDR3 is TGTGCCAGCAGTAGCCGGACAGGGATCGGCAATCAGCCCCAGCATTTT. Amino acid sequence: CASSSRTGIGNQPQHF.

This clonotype was recorded many times. CDR3 bases: TGCAGTGCCAGACAGAGGGAATCCTACAATGAGCAGTTCTTC. This codes for CSARQRESYNEQFF. The rearrangement joins TRBV20-1 to TRBJ2-1; D possibly matches TRBD1 or TRBD2 (5 bases each). This CDR3 region has 14 residues. The V and J ends lost 6 bases and 1 base respectively, with 13 bases between them. Germline V gene sequence: CDR1 DFQATT, CDR2 SNEGSKA (reference sequence).

This clonotype was seen repeatedly, ten times or more. This chain connects TRBV12-3 or TRBV12-4 to TRBJ2-2, with 10 bases matching TRBD1. V gave up 5 bases and J gave up 4 bases; unmatched junction bases: 4. This CDR3 region has 15 residues. For the CDR3, the DNA is TGTGCCAGCAGTCCCGGGACAGGGGTCACCGGGGAGCTGTTTTTT. Encoded protein: CASSPGTGVTGELFF.

This clonotype was counted at least ten times. The rearrangement links TRBV6-2 or TRBV6-3 to TRBJ2-7, with D perhaps assigned TRBD1 or TRBD2 (5 bases each). The CDR3 spans 14 residues. Trimming left V 5 bases short and J 4 bases short, with 15 bases between. Germline-derived CDR1 and CDR2 are MNHEY and SVGEGT. CDR3 region: CASSDPGTYYEQYF. CDR3 DNA: TGTGCCAGCAGTGATCCCGGGACCTATTACGAGCAGTACTTC.